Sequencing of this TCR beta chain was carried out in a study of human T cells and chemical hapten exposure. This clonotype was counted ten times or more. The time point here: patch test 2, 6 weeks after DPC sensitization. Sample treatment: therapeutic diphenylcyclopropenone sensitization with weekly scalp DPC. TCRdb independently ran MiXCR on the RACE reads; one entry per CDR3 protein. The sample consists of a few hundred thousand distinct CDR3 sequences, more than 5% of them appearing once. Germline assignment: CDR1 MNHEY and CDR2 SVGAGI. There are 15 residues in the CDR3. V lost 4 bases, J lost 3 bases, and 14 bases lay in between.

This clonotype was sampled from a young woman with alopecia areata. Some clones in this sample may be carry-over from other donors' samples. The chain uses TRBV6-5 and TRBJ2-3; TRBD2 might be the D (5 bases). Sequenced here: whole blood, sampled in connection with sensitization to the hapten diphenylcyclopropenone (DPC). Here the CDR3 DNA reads TGTGCCAGCAGTTCCAACGGGATTCCTACAGATACGCAGTATTTT. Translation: CASSSNGIPTDTQYF.